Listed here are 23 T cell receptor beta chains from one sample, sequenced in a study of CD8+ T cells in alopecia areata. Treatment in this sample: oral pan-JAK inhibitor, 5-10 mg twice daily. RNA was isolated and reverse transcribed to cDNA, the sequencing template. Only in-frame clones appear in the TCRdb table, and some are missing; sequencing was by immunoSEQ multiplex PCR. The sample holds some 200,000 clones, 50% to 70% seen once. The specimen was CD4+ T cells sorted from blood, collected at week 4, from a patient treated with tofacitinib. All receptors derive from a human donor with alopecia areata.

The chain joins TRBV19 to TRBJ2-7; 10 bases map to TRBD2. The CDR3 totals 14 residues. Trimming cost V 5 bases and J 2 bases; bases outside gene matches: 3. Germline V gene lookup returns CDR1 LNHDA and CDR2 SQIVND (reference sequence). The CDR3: CASSSSGGAYEQYF. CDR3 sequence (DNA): TGTGCCAGTAGTTCTAGCGGGGGCGCCTACGAGCAGTACTTC.

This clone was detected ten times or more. CDR3 sequence: CASSFQSNQPQHF. CDR3 nucleotides: TGTGCCAGCAGCTTTCAAAGCAATCAGCCCCAGCATTTT. This chain joins TRBV7-9 and TRBJ1-5, with unresolved D. Per germline, CDR1 SEHNR and CDR2 FQNEAQ (reference sequence). The CDR3 spans 13 residues. V was pared by 3 bases and J by 1 base, with 4 bases between.

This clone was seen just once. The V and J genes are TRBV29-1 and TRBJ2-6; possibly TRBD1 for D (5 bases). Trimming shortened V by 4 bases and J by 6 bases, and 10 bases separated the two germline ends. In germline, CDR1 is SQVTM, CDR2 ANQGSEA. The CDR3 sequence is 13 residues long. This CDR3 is CSVGSGLANVLTF. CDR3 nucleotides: TGCAGCGTTGGGTCAGGGCTGGCCAACGTCCTGACTTTC.

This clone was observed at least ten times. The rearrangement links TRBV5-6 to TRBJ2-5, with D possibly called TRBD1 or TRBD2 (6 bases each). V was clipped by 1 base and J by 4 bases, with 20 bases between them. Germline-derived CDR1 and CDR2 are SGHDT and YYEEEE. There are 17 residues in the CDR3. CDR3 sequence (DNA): TGTGCCAGCAGCTTGACCCGTAGGGGGGTAGGTCGAGAGACCCAGTACTTC. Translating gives CASSLTRRGVGRETQYF.

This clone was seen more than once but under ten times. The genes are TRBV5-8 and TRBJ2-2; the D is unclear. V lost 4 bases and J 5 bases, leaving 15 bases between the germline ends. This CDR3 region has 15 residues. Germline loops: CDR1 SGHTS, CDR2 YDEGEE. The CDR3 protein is CASSHRGLGTGELFF. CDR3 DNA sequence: TGTGCCAGCAGCCACCGAGGCTTAGGGACCGGGGAGCTGTTTTTT.

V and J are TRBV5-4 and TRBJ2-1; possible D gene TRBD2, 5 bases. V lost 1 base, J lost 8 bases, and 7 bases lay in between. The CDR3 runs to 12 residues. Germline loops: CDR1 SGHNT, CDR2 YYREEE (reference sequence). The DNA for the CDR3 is TGTGCCAGCAGCTTGCTGGGAGATGAGCAGTTCTTC. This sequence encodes CASSLLGDEQFF.

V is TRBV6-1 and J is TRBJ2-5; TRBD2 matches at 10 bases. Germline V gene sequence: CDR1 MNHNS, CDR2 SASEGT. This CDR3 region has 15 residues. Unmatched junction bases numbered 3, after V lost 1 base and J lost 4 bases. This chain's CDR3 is CASSEEAGGPETQYF. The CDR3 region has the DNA TGTGCCAGCAGTGAAGAAGCGGGGGGGCCAGAGACCCAGTACTTC.

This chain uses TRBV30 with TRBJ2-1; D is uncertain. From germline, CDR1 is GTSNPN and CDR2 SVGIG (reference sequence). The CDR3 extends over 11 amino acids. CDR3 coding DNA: TGTGCAATATTCCCCTACAATGAGCAGTTCTTC. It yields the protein CAIFPYNEQFF.

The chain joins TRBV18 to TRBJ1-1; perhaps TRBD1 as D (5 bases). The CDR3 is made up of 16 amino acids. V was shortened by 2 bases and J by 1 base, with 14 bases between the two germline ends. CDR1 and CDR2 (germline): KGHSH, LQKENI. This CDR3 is CASSPREGRGNTEAFF. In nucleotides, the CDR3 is TGTGCCAGCTCACCAAGGGAGGGGCGCGGGAACACTGAAGCTTTCTTT.

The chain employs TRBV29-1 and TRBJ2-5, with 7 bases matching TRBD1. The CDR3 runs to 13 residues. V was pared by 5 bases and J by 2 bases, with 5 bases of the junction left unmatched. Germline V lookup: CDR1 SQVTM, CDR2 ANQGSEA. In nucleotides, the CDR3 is TGCAGCGTTTCGGGGACAGCTCAAGAGACCCAGTACTTC. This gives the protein CSVSGTAQETQYF.

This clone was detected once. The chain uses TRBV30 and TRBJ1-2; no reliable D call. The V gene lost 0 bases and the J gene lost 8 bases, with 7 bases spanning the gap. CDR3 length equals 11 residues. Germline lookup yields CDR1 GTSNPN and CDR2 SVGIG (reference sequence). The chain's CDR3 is CAWSVVEGYTF. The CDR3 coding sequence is TGTGCCTGGAGTGTAGTGGAAGGCTACACCTTC. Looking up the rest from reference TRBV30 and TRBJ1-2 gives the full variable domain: SQTIHQWPATLVQPVGSPLSLECTVEGTSNPNLYWYRQAAGRGLQLLFYSVGIGQISSEVPQNLSASRPQDRQFILSSKKLLLSDSGFYLCAWSVVEGYTFGSGTRLTVV.

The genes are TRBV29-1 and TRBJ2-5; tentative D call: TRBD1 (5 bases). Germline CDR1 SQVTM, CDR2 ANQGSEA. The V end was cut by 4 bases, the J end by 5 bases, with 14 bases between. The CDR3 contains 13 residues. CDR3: CSVGGPSGETQYF. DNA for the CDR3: TGCAGCGTTGGGGGCCCTTCTGGGGAGACCCAGTACTTC.

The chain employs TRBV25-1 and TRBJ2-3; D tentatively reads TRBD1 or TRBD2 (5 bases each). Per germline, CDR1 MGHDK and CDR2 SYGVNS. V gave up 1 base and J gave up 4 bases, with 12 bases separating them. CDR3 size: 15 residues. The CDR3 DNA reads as TGTGCCAGCAGTGAATTTGTTGGGGGTTCAGATACGCAGTATTTT. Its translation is CASSEFVGGSDTQYF.

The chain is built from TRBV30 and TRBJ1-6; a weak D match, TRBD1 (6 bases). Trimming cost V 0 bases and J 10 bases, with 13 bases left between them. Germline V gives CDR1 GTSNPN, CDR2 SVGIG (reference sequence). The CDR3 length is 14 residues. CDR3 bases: TGTGCCTGGAGTGTCAACAGGGTACACTCACCCCTCCACTTT. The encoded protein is CAWSVNRVHSPLHF.

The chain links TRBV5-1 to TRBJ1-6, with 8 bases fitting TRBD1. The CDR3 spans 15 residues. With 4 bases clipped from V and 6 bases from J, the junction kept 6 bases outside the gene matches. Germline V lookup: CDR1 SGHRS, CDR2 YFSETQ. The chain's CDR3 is CASSPGTGPNSPLHF. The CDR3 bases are TGCGCCAGCAGCCCTGGGACAGGTCCTAATTCACCCCTCCACTTT.

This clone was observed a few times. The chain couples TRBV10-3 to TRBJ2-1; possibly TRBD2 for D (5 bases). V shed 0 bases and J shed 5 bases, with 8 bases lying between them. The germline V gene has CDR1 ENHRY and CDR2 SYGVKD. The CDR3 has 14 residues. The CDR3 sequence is CAISESRLNNEQFF. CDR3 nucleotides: TGTGCCATCAGTGAGTCACGACTAAACAATGAGCAGTTCTTC.

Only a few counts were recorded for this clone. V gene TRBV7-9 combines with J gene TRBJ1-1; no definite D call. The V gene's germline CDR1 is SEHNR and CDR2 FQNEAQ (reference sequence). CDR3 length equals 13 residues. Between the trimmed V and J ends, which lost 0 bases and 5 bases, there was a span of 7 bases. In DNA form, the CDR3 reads TGTGCCAGCAGCTTAGCGGTTGTGACTGAAGCTTTCTTT. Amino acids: CASSLAVVTEAFF.

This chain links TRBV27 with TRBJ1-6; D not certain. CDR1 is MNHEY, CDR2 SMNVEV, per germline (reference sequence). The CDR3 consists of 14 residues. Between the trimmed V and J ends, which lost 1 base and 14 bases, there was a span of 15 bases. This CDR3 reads CASSLLGGTDTLHF. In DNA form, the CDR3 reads TGTGCCAGCAGTTTATTGGGAGGAACCGATACCCTCCACTTT.

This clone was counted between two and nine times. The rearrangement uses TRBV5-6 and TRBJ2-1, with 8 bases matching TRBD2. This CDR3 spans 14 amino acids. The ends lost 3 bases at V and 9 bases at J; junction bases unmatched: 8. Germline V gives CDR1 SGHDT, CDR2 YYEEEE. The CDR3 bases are TGTGCCAGCAGCTCCCCGGGGGGGCCGGGTGAGCAGTTCTTC. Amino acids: CASSSPGGPGEQFF.

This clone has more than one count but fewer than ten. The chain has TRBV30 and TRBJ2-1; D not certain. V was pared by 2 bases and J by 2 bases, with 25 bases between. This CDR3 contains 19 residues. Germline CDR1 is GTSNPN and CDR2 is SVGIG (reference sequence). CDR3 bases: TGTGCCTGGAGTTGGCCGACACATCAACATCCAAGGGCCTACAATGAGCAGTTCTTC. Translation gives CAWSWPTHQHPRAYNEQFF.

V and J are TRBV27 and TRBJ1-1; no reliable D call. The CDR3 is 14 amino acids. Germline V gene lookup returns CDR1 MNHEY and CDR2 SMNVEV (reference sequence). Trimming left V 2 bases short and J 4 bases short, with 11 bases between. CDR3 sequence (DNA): TGTGCCAGCAGTTTAAGTCCAAGAGGCACTGAAGCTTTCTTT. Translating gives CASSLSPRGTEAFF.

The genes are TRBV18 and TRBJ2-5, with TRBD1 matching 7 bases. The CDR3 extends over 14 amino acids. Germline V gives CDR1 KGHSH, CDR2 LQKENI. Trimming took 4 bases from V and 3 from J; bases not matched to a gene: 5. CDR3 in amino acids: CASSRDSPEETQYF. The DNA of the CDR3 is TGTGCCAGCTCACGGGACAGTCCGGAAGAGACCCAGTACTTC.

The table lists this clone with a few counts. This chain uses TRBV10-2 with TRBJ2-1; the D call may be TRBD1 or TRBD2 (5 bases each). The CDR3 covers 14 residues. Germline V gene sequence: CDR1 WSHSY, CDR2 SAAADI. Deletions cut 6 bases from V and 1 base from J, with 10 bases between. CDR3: CASSRDASYNEQFF. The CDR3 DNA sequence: TGCGCCAGCAGCCGGGACGCTTCCTACAATGAGCAGTTCTTC.